This T cell receptor beta chain originates from a study of T-cell reconstitution after alpha-beta-depleted transplantation in children. The TCRbeta library was prepared with unique molecular identifiers. TCRdb ran MiXCR on the PCR reads and lists one entry per CDR3 protein. In the table there are 400,000 to 550,000 distinct CDR3 sequences, roughly 10% of which are singletons. Comment on this clonotype: Its antigen is currently unknown.

Study-wide findings and caveats: Recipient T cells and thymic progenitors that survived gave rise to the high TCRbeta diversity observed at day 60 in some patients. Several hundred rapidly expanded clones from non-depleted graft cells reportedly supplied alpha-beta T cells about two months post-transplant. Most T-cell counts and diversity one year after the transplant came from T cells that were newly produced.

Trimming took off 0 bases at V and 10 bases at J, with 19 bases between the two ends. The CDR3 spans 16 residues. Per germline, CDR1 SGHTA and CDR2 FQGNSA. The material sequenced was PBMCs, taken before TCRalphabeta/CD19-depleted stem cell transplant. The source is a child aged 2-15 years with inherited bone marrow failure, due to receive a stem cell transplant. The chain carries TRBV7-2 and TRBJ2-1; D may be TRBD1 or TRBD2 (5 bases each). CDR3 loop: CASSLAETTGQQEQFF. The CDR3, as DNA: TGTGCCAGCAGCTTAGCGGAGACGACGGGGCAACAAGAGCAGTTCTTC.